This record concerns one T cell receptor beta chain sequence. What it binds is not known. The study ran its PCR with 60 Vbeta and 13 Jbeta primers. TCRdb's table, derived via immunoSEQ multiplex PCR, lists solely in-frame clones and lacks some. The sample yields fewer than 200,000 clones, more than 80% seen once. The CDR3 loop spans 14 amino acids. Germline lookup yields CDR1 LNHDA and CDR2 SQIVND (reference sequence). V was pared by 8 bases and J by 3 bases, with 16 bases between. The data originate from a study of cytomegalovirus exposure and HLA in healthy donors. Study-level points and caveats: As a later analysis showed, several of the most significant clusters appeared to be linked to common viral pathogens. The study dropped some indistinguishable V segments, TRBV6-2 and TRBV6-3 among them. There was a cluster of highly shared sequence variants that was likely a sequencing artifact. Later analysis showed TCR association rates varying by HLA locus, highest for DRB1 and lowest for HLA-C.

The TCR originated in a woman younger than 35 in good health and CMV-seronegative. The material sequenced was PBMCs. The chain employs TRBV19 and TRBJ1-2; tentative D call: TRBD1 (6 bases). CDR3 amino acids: CASHYREADYGYTF. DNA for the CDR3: TGTGCCAGTCACTACAGGGAAGCAGACTATGGCTACACCTTC.